This entry is about one TCR beta chain. The sample belongs to a study of T cell repertoires in cytomegalovirus infection. Germline CDR1 reads MGHDK; CDR2 reads SYGVNS. CDR3 size: 16 residues. The V and J ends lost 1 base and 5 bases respectively, with 15 bases between them. TCRdb analysed the reads with MiXCR anew, one entry per CDR3 protein. The data hold 630,000 or so distinct CDR3 sequences, with around 24% observed a single time. Sequenced material: CD8+ T cells from PBMCs. The clonotype comes from a human donor in good health (CMV status not recorded). Some clones in this sample may be carry-over from other donors' samples. This chain uses TRBV25-1 with TRBJ2-1; D is ambiguous. As DNA, the CDR3 is TGTGCCAGCAGTGAATCCTCGGCCCTTTTCCACAATGAGCAGTTCTTC. It specifies CASSESSALFHNEQFF.